This T cell receptor beta chain was captured by sequencing in a study of patients and donors after allogeneic stem cell transplantation. TCRdb analysed the RT-PCR reads with MiXCR anew, one entry per CDR3 protein. The sample lists 25,000 or so distinct CDR3 sequences; around 7.4% were seen once. The CDR3 extends over 13 amino acids. The V and J ends lost 1 base and 5 bases respectively, with 6 bases between them. CDR1 SEHNR and CDR2 FQNEAQ come from the germline V gene (reference sequence). This clonotype was counted many times. The chain is built from TRBV7-9 and TRBJ2-1, with unresolved D. Sequencing input: blood, either unsorted or a sorted T cell fraction (not recorded which). This sequence was found in a human donor who was either an allogeneic HSCT recipient or a stem cell or donor lymphocyte infusion donor (not recorded which). It is not recorded whose cells these are; they may come from a transplant donor. The CDR3: CASSLVMDNEQFF. The CDR3 DNA sequence: TGTGCCAGCAGCTTAGTTATGGACAATGAGCAGTTCTTC.